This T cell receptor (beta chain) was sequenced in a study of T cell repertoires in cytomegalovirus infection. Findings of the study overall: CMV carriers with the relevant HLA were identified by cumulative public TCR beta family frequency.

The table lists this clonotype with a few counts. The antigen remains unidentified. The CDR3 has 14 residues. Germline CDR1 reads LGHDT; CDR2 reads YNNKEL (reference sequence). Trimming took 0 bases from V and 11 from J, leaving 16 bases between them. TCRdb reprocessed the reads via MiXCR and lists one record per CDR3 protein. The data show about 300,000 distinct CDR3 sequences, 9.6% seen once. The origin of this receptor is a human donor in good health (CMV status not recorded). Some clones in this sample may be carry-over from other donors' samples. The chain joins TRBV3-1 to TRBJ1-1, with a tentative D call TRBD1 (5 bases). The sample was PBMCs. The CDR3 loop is CASSQDRTGLGAFF. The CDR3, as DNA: TGTGCCAGCAGCCAAGATCGGACGGGGCTGGGCGCTTTCTTT.